This T cell receptor beta chain stems from a study of blood T cell repertoires in COVID-19. Study-wide background: Donors in the United States, Italy and Spain gave samples during acute or convalescent COVID-19. T cells, B-cell-depleted T cells, or PBMCs provided the cDNA or gDNA that served as material.

This CDR3 contains 17 residues. Germline assignment: CDR1 MNHEY and CDR2 SMNVEV (reference sequence). With V trimmed by 4 bases and J by 0 bases, 6 bases remained unmatched. As processed by the authors: By means of reference gene primer amplification, nucleated cell counts were estimated. Sequencing was performed with immunoSEQ multiplex PCR; in TCRdb, only in-frame clones are kept and a portion is missing. The V and J calls and clone size are taken from that table; D and trimming were inferred from the DNA. Of some 250,000 clones in the sample, 88% are singletons; the top ten hold roughly 0.8%. Sequences were obtained from peripheral blood. The receptor's source is a woman in her 30s with acute or convalescent COVID-19. The chain is built from TRBV27 and TRBJ2-6, with 7 bases lining up with TRBD1. CDR3 protein: CASSSPGTVSGANVLTF. CDR3 sequence (DNA): TGTGCCAGCAGTTCCCCCGGGACAGTCTCTGGGGCCAACGTCCTGACTTTC.